This T cell receptor (beta chain) was sequenced during a study of blood T cell repertoires in COVID-19. Study background: Italy, Spain and the United States were the sources of the convalescent and acute COVID-19 samples. Sample material is recorded as cDNA or gDNA derived from T cells, B-cell-depleted T cells, or PBMCs.

Authors' data handling: Cell counts per sample came from amplifying reference gene primers. Method: immunoSEQ multiplex PCR; TCRdb's copy keeps in-frame clones and lacks some. D and trimming come from the DNA, and the V and J calls and clone size come from that table. The sample records roughly 420,000 clones, around 87% being singletons. The CDR3 has 15 residues. Germline CDR1 is MNHEY and CDR2 is SVGAGI. Between the trimmed V and J ends, which lost 4 bases and 5 bases, there was a span of 18 bases. Participants had their cohort set by participant-reported clinical history. This chain connects TRBV6-5 to TRBJ2-7, with a weak D call TRBD2 (5 bases). Sequences were obtained from PBMCs or T cells enriched from blood (not recorded which). This TCR was sampled from a woman in her twenties or thirties with acute COVID-19. The DNA of the CDR3 is TGTGCCAGCAGTTTCCGAGGGATTACTGAAGACGAGCAGTACTTC. It encodes CASSFRGITEDEQYF.